This is a list of T cell receptor beta chains from one sample in a study of blood T cells in healthy people across ages. TCRdb re-called the 5' RACE reads with MiXCR, one entry per CDR3 protein. Of approximately 800,000 distinct CDR3 sequences detected, roughly 60% appear once; the ten largest clones hold roughly 20%. The sequenced material came from blood. All receptors derive from a young man in good health. The CDR3 runs from the conserved cysteine through the conserved F or W. The order of the fields is V gene, D gene, clone size, J gene, CDR3 DNA, CDR3 protein. A D gene is named only where the DNA matches it firmly. Size is stated for part of the rows, as once, few or many counts, or as a class when the clone is expanded.

TRBV9	TRBD2	NA	TRBJ2-5	TGTGCCAGCAGCGTAGGCGCGGGGGTCCTTTTAGAGACCCAGTACTTC	CASSVGAGVLLETQYF
TRBV6-2/TRBV6-3	NA	NA	TRBJ2-7	TGTGCCAGCAGTTACTCGAAGGTCGATCGGTACTTC	CASSYSKVDRYF
TRBV19	NA	NA	TRBJ1-1	TGTGCCAGTAGGTCGCAGGGTAGGGTTTCTGAAGCTTTCTTT	CASRSQGRVSEAFF
TRBV9	NA	NA	TRBJ2-7	TGTGCCAGCAGCGGTAATCCAGACAGATCGAATATATACGAGCAGTACTTC	CASSGNPDRSNIYEQYF
TRBV6-1	NA	NA	TRBJ1-1	TGTGCCAGCAGTGGGGGGGAGACGGACACTGAAGCTTTCTTT	CASSGGETDTEAFF
TRBV27	TRBD2	NA	TRBJ2-1	TGTGCCAGCAGTGCCGACAGAGCTAGCGGGCTTTACAATGAGCAGTTCTTC	CASSADRASGLYNEQFF
TRBV7-6	NA	NA	TRBJ2-3	TGTGCCAGCAGCTTAGATAGAGCGAAAGATACGCAGTATTTT	CASSLDRAKDTQYF
TRBV20-1	TRBD1	NA	TRBJ2-7	TGCAGTGCTAGAGATGCGGGACAGGCTACCTACGAGCAGTACTTC	CSARDAGQATYEQYF
TRBV3-1	NA	NA	TRBJ1-5	TGTGCCAGCAGCCAAGGAATTAGCAATCAGCCCCAGCATTTT	CASSQGISNQPQHF
TRBV5-1	NA	few	TRBJ1-1	TGCGCCAGCAGCCGTGACCCAGGGATGAACACTGAAGCTTTCTTT	CASSRDPGMNTEAFF
TRBV20-1	NA	NA	TRBJ2-7	TGCAGTGCTAGAGTGGGTAGGGGCGTCTACGAGCAGTACTTC	CSARVGRGVYEQYF
TRBV29-1	NA	NA	TRBJ2-5	TGCAGCGTCGCACAAGGAGTGGTCCGGGAGACCCAGTACTTC	CSVAQGVVRETQYF
TRBV29-1	NA	NA	TRBJ2-1	TGCAGCGTAATTGGCTACAATGAGCAGTTCTTC	CSVIGYNEQFF
TRBV20-1	TRBD1	NA	TRBJ2-7	TGCAGTGCCCCGACAGGGAAGCACCTCGAGCAGTACTTC	CSAPTGKHLEQYF
TRBV14	TRBD1	once	TRBJ1-2	TGTGCCAGCAGCCAAGGGATCGGGACAGGGGAAGGAGGCTACACCTTC	CASSQGIGTGEGGYTF
TRBV5-1	TRBD1	NA	TRBJ1-2	TGCGCCAGCAGCGCCGGACAGGGAGGCTACACCTTC	CASSAGQGGYTF
TRBV20-1	NA	many	TRBJ2-7	TGCAGTGCCAAAACGTACGGGGAAGAGCAGTACTTC	CSAKTYGEEQYF
TRBV6-2/TRBV6-3	NA	NA	TRBJ2-1	TGTGCCAGCAGTTACTTAGTAAATGAGCAGTTCTTC	CASSYLVNEQFF
TRBV29-1	NA	NA	TRBJ2-7	TGCAGCGTTGAAGATCGGGGCAGGGAGACCTACGAGCAGTACTTC	CSVEDRGRETYEQYF
TRBV20-1	TRBD2	NA	TRBJ2-3	TGCAGTGCTATTTATGGCGGGGGGTCGGATACGCAGTATTTT	CSAIYGGGSDTQYF
TRBV6-4	NA	NA	TRBJ2-1	TGTGCCAGCAAACCCGGACTTATGAGCGATGAGCAGTTCTTC	CASKPGLMSDEQFF
TRBV28	TRBD1	once	TRBJ2-1	TGTGCCAGCAGTCATAAAGGGACAGGATCCTACAATGAGCAGTTCTTC	CASSHKGTGSYNEQFF
TRBV4-1	NA	NA	TRBJ2-2	TGCGCCAGCAGCCAAGGAGGAAGTAACACCAAGGAAACCGGGGAGCTGTTTTTT	CASSQGGSNTKETGELFF
TRBV7-2	NA	NA	TRBJ2-3	TGTGCCAGCAGCTTACAGACCGACACAGATACGCAGTATTTT	CASSLQTDTDTQYF
TRBV6-5	TRBD2	NA	TRBJ2-7	TGTGCCAGCAGTTACCAACCTTCCCTAGCGGGGAACGAGCAGTACTTC	CASSYQPSLAGNEQYF
TRBV11-1	NA	NA	TRBJ2-7	TGTGCCAGCAGCCCCCGGTTTGGAGGCTCCTACGAGCAGTACTTC	CASSPRFGGSYEQYF
TRBV7-8	NA	NA	TRBJ2-7	TGTGCCAGCAGCCTGGAGGGCCTAAGGATAAACGAGCAGTACTTC	CASSLEGLRINEQYF
TRBV7-2	TRBD2	NA	TRBJ2-3	TGTGCCACAACAGCGGGAGGTGCAGATACGCAGTATTTT	CATTAGGADTQYF
TRBV20-1	TRBD1	NA	TRBJ2-5	TGCAGTGCCAGAAGAGACAGGGACCAAGAGACCCAGTACTTC	CSARRDRDQETQYF
TRBV28	NA	NA	TRBJ2-7	TGTGCCAACCGCCAAGGAGGGGCGAGGGAGCAGTACTTC	CANRQGGAREQYF
TRBV21-1	NA	NA	TRBJ2-5	TGTGCCAGCAGCAAGACAGGGAGCGTCTTAACGGAGACCCAGTACTTC	CASSKTGSVLTETQYF
TRBV28	NA	NA	TRBJ2-1	TGTGCCAGCAGTTTACAGGGTAAGGTGCAGTTCTTC	CASSLQGKVQFF
TRBV27	NA	NA	TRBJ2-1	TGTGCCAGCAGTTACTCCGGGGCTAGTAATCCCTACAATGAGCAGTTCTTC	CASSYSGASNPYNEQFF
TRBV27	TRBD2	NA	TRBJ2-3	TGTGCCAGCAGTGTAACGGGACTACTCACAGATACGCAGTATTTT	CASSVTGLLTDTQYF
TRBV20-1	TRBD1	NA	TRBJ1-1	TGCAGTGCCAAAAACAGGGGAGACACTGAAGCTTTCTTT	CSAKNRGDTEAFF
TRBV7-2	TRBD2	few	TRBJ2-7	TGTGCCAGCAGCTTTGGGGGGGGAGCCTACGAGCAGTACTTC	CASSFGGGAYEQYF
TRBV28	TRBD2	NA	TRBJ2-1	TGTGCCAGCAGTCCAGGACTAGCGGGTGGTTCCTACAATGAGCGGTTCTTC	CASSPGLAGGSYNERFF
TRBV27	TRBD1	NA	TRBJ1-6	TGTGCCAGCAGTTCCCCGGGACAGGGAAATTCACCCCTCCACTTT	CASSSPGQGNSPLHF
TRBV20-1	TRBD1	NA	TRBJ1-2	TGCAGTGTGCCAGCCCCGGGACAGGGGTTCTTAGGTGGCTACACCTTC	CSVPAPGQGFLGGYTF
TRBV6-1	NA	NA	TRBJ1-2	TGTGCCAGCATTGTGGGACGTGGCTACACCTTC	CASIVGRGYTF
TRBV20-1	NA	NA	TRBJ2-4	TGCAGTGCTAGAGTTGGAGCGCAAAACATTCAGTACTTC	CSARVGAQNIQYF
TRBV6-1	TRBD1	NA	TRBJ2-5	TGTGCCACACACAGGGGTAGCTTCAAAGAGACCCAGTACTTC	CATHRGSFKETQYF
TRBV9	NA	once	TRBJ2-7	TGTGCCAGCAGCGTAAACGGGGGCTACCCCTACGAGCAGTACTTC	CASSVNGGYPYEQYF
TRBV20-1	NA	once	TRBJ1-1	TGCAGTGCTAGAGGGAGGGGGGCGAACACTGAAGCTTTCTTT	CSARGRGANTEAFF
TRBV11-1	NA	once	TRBJ2-4	TGTGCCAGCAGCTTAGCGGACGGGAGCAGAAACATTCAGTACTTC	CASSLADGSRNIQYF
TRBV3-1	NA	NA	TRBJ2-1	TGTGCCAGCAGCCCCGTCGGAAGAGTAGACAATGAGCAGTTCTTC	CASSPVGRVDNEQFF
TRBV6-5	NA	NA	TRBJ2-2	TGTGCCAGCAGTTACTCGCGGTACGGGGAGCTGTTTTTT	CASSYSRYGELFF
TRBV7-9	TRBD1	few	TRBJ1-2	TGTGCCAGCAGCTTAGTCGACAGGGTCTATGGCTACACCTTC	CASSLVDRVYGYTF
TRBV6-2/TRBV6-3	NA	NA	TRBJ2-2	TGTGCCAGCAGCGGACAGTCCACCGGGGAGCTGTTTTTT	CASSGQSTGELFF
TRBV7-9	TRBD2	NA	TRBJ2-1	TGTGCCAGCAGCCTGGGTCCTAGCGGCTACAATGAGCAGTTCTTC	CASSLGPSGYNEQFF
TRBV4-3	NA	NA	TRBJ2-1	TGCGCCAGCAGCCAAGGGTTTGCGAGGGGTGAGCAGTTCTTC	CASSQGFARGEQFF
TRBV15	NA	NA	TRBJ2-5	TGTGCCACCAGCAGAGGGGTGTTTGGCAAGGCGGAGACCCAGTACTTC	CATSRGVFGKAETQYF
TRBV20-1	NA	many	TRBJ2-3	TGCAGTGCTAGTGAAAGGGCAGATACGCAGTATTTT	CSASERADTQYF